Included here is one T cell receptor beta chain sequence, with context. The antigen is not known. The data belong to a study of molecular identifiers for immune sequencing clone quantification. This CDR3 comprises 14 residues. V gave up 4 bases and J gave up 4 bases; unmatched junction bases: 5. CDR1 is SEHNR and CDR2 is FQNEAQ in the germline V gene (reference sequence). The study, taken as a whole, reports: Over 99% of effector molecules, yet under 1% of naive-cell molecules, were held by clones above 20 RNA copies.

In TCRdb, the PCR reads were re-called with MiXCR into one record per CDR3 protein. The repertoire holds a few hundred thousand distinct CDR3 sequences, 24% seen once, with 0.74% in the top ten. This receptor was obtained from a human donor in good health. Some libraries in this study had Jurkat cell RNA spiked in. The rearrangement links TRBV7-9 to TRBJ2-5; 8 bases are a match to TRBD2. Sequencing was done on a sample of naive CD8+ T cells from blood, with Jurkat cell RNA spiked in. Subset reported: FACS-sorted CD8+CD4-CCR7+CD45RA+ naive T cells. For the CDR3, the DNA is TGTGCCAGCAGCTCTGGACTAGCCCCAGAGACCCAGTACTTC. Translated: CASSSGLAPETQYF.